The entry below describes one T cell receptor (beta chain). The sample comes from a study of cytomegalovirus exposure and HLA in healthy donors. Study-wide background: T cells numbering about 179 million yielded fewer than 140 million unique TCR beta sequences in an earlier analysis. Of around 400 genotyped donors, 81% grouped in the Caucasian-associated ancestry cluster.

Germline CDR1 and CDR2: MRHNA and SNTAGT. V dropped 9 bases and J dropped 0; count of bases not matched to a gene: 2. This CDR3 is 13 amino acids long. The PCR used 60 Vbeta and 13 Jbeta primers. Some clones are missing from TCRdb's copy, which holds only in-frame ones; the method was immunoSEQ multiplex PCR. Altogether about 95,000 clones are present, 55% to 75% being singletons, with the ten largest covering around 16%. Sequenced: PBMCs. This rearrangement joins TRBV6-4 to TRBJ2-7; 10 bases agree with TRBD1. The TCR originated in a woman aged 45-60 years in good health and CMV-seropositive. CDR3 loop: CARRTGGSYEQYF. The CDR3 region has the DNA TGTGCCAGAAGGACAGGGGGCTCCTACGAGCAGTACTTC.